One T cell receptor beta chain is described in this entry. Germline V CDR1 and CDR2: WSHSY, SAAADI. The V end was cut by 2 bases, the J end by 2 bases, with 15 bases between. The CDR3 totals 16 residues. These data belong to a study of siplizumab effects on memory and regulatory T cells. Measured with immunoSEQ multiplex PCR; TCRdb has only the in-frame clones, and not every one. The table lists some 100,000 clones, around 95% of them singletons, with 0.025% to 0.035% in the top ten. The TCR was taken from a human donor in good health. V is TRBV10-2 and J is TRBJ1-2, with D unclear. The material sequenced was naive CD4+ T cells sorted from blood. The DNA for the CDR3 is TGCGCCAGCAGTGAGGGCCTGCCTCCGAGGAACTATGGCTACACCTTC. This encodes CASSEGLPPRNYGYTF.